This is a list of T cell receptor beta chains from one sample in a study. TCRdb ran MiXCR on the reads and lists one entry per CDR3 protein. Of some 3,500 distinct CDR3 sequences in the sample, around 9.6% were seen once. Sequenced sample: CD4+ T cells from synovial fluid. The source is a human donor with rheumatoid arthritis. Each CDR3 is given with its conserved first and last residue. D genes are given only for firm matches. Only some rows state a clone size, as once, few, many or a class for expanded clones.

D	size	V	J	CDR3	DNA
NA	many	TRBV20-1	TRBJ2-3	CSAPTSPYTDTQYF	TGCAGTGCTCCAACTAGCCCCTACACAGATACGCAGTATTTT
NA	NA	TRBV4-1	TRBJ2-7	CASSPPQGAPYEQYF	TGCGCCAGCAGCCCGCCACAAGGAGCGCCCTACGAGCAGTACTTC
NA	NA	TRBV13	TRBJ1-1	CASSLQGWGETFF	TGTGCCAGTAGCTTACAGGGTTGGGGTGAAACTTTCTTT
TRBD1	few	TRBV7-2	TRBJ1-3	CASSPSGGVNTIYF	TGTGCCAGCAGCCCCTCAGGGGGGGTAAACACCATATATTTT
NA	many	TRBV11-2	TRBJ2-7	CASSLGGVVAYEQYF	TGTGCCAGCAGCTTAGGGGGAGTGGTCGCCTACGAGCAGTACTTC
TRBD2	large	TRBV20-1	TRBJ2-5	CSASPLGAGEGETQYF	TGCAGTGCTAGCCCCCTGGGAGCGGGAGAAGGAGAGACCCAGTACTTC
NA	many	TRBV7-2	TRBJ2-4	CASSLGGQGGNIQYF	TGTGCCAGCAGCTTAGGTGGCCAAGGGGGTAACATTCAGTACTTC
NA	medium-sized	TRBV29-1	TRBJ2-5	CSVEDLAETQYF	TGCAGCGTTGAAGATCTTGCAGAGACCCAGTACTTC
NA	medium-sized	TRBV4-3	TRBJ2-5	CASSQELERSYQETQYF	TGCGCCAGCAGCCAAGAACTGGAGCGGTCGTACCAAGAGACCCAGTACTTC
TRBD2	NA	TRBV19	TRBJ2-1	CASSTLAGDNEQFF	TGTGCCAGTAGTACGCTAGCGGGGGACAATGAGCAGTTCTTC
NA	few	TRBV20-1	TRBJ2-3	CSPTISWSDTQYF	TGCAGTCCGACTATTAGTTGGTCAGATACGCAGTATTTT
TRBD2	NA	TRBV18	TRBJ2-3	CASSLLGLAGNTDTQYF	TGTGCCAGCTCACTGCTGGGACTAGCGGGAAACACAGATACGCAGTATTTT
TRBD2	NA	TRBV19	TRBJ2-1	CASSALSGRKGSYNEQFF	TGTGCCAGTAGCGCTCTTAGCGGGAGAAAGGGCTCCTACAATGAGCAGTTCTTC
NA	medium-sized	TRBV28	TRBJ1-4	CASSPSAGSSEKLFF	TGTGCCAGCAGCCCCTCGGCAGGGTCTTCCGAAAAACTGTTTTTT
NA	medium-sized	TRBV20-1	TRBJ1-1	CSARQGVGGPEAFF	TGCAGTGCTAGACAAGGGGTTGGGGGACCTGAAGCTTTCTTT
TRBD2	medium-sized	TRBV20-1	TRBJ2-3	CSAYLPGLAENTDTQYF	TGCAGTGCTTACCTACCGGGACTAGCGGAAAACACAGATACGCAGTATTTT
TRBD2	medium-sized	TRBV20-1	TRBJ2-5	CSAAPTSSETQYF	TGCAGTGCTGCCCCGACTAGCTCGGAGACCCAGTACTTC
NA	medium-sized	TRBV5-1	TRBJ2-1	CASTQGHSHSYNEQFF	TGCGCCAGCACCCAGGGACACTCACACTCCTACAATGAGCAGTTCTTC
NA	many	TRBV27	TRBJ2-2	CASSLLDSGELFF	TGTGCCAGCAGTTTACTAGATTCCGGGGAGCTGTTTTTT
TRBD1	medium-sized	TRBV4-2	TRBJ2-7	CASSQDATGVYEQYF	TGTGCCAGCAGCCAAGACGCGACAGGGGTCTACGAGCAGTACTTC
TRBD2	few	TRBV6-2/TRBV6-3	TRBJ2-1	CASSYHPGTRSSYNEQFF	TGTGCCAGCAGTTACCACCCCGGGACTAGAAGCTCCTACAATGAGCAGTTCTTC
NA	medium-sized	TRBV7-2	TRBJ2-2	CASSFGTQNTGELFF	TGTGCCAGCAGCTTCGGGACCCAGAACACCGGGGAGCTGTTTTTT
TRBD1	NA	TRBV6-6	TRBJ1-5	CASDRGQLEPQHF	TGTGCCAGCGACAGGGGGCAGCTGGAGCCCCAGCATTTT
NA	medium-sized	TRBV20-1	TRBJ2-1	CSAREPRPSSYNEQFF	TGCAGTGCTAGAGAACCCAGGCCGAGCTCCTACAATGAGCAGTTCTTC
TRBD2	few	TRBV5-1	TRBJ2-7	CASSTSGSPHEQYF	TGCGCCAGTTCCACTAGCGGGAGTCCCCACGAGCAGTACTTC
NA	NA	TRBV4-3	TRBJ1-4	CASSPKGANATNEKLFF	TGCGCCAGCAGCCCAAAAGGAGCCAATGCAACTAATGAAAAACTGTTTTTT
NA	NA	TRBV7-2	TRBJ1-6	CASSLVGLDSPLHF	TGTGCCAGCAGCTTAGTGGGCTTAGATTCACCCCTCCACTTT
TRBD1	medium-sized	TRBV6-5	TRBJ1-1	CASNHRGRTEAFF	TGTGCCAGCAACCACAGGGGGCGTACTGAAGCTTTCTTT
NA	NA	TRBV20-1	TRBJ1-6	CSARVGSSGNSPLHF	TGCAGTGCTAGAGTGGGATCCAGCGGTAATTCACCCCTCCACTTT
TRBD1	medium-sized	TRBV29-1	TRBJ1-4	CSVEPTGSTNEKLFF	TGCAGCGTTGAACCGACAGGGTCTACTAATGAAAAACTGTTTTTT
TRBD1	many	TRBV11-2	TRBJ2-2	CASSPTRGQGTGELFF	TGTGCCAGCAGCCCAACGAGGGGGCAAGGCACCGGGGAGCTGTTTTTT
NA	many	TRBV27	TRBJ2-7	CASSLLGKQGDEQYF	TGTGCCAGCAGTTTATTAGGGAAACAGGGCGACGAGCAGTACTTC
NA	many	TRBV4-3	TRBJ2-7	CASSQDLGLEQYF	TGCGCCAGCAGCCAAGATCTGGGGCTCGAGCAGTACTTC
TRBD1	few	TRBV28	TRBJ1-5	CASTRPRGQGQPQHF	TGTGCCAGCACCCGCCCCAGGGGGCAGGGTCAGCCCCAGCATTTT
NA	NA	TRBV4-2	TRBJ1-1	CVSSQEYGQNTEAFF	TGTGTCAGTAGCCAAGAGTATGGCCAGAACACTGAAGCTTTCTTT
NA	medium-sized	TRBV7-9	TRBJ2-3	CASTSPRLDTQYF	TGTGCCAGCACCTCCCCGCGGTTGGATACGCAGTATTTT
NA	medium-sized	TRBV20-1	TRBJ2-7	CSAGGYEQYF	TGCAGTGCTGGCGGCTACGAGCAGTACTTC
NA	few	TRBV2	TRBJ1-4	CASSEGYSTTNEKLFF	TGTGCCAGCAGTGAAGGATACAGCACAACTAATGAAAAACTGTTTTTT
TRBD2	NA	TRBV20-1	TRBJ2-3	CSAPRSGTRDTQYF	TGCAGTGCTCCCCGTAGCGGGACGAGAGATACGCAGTATTTT
NA	NA	TRBV10-2	TRBJ1-5	CASSESGGVGNQPQHF	TGCGCCAGCAGTGAGTCAGGCGGGGTTGGCAATCAGCCCCAGCATTTT
NA	medium-sized	TRBV5-1	TRBJ1-2	CASSLDRIYGYTF	TGCGCCAGCAGCCTGGACCGGATCTATGGCTACACCTTC
TRBD2	many	TRBV5-1	TRBJ2-3	CASSRTSGTDTDTQYF	TGCGCCAGCAGCCGGACTAGCGGGACCGACACAGATACGCAGTATTTT
TRBD2	medium-sized	TRBV24-1	TRBJ2-7	CATSPSGDSYEQYF	TGTGCCACCAGTCCCAGCGGGGACTCCTACGAGCAGTACTTC
NA	NA	TRBV19	TRBJ2-5	CASGGQQETQYF	TGTGCCAGCGGAGGACAACAAGAGACCCAGTACTTC
NA	few	TRBV10-2	TRBJ2-3	CASSPSDVTDTQYF	TGCGCCAGCAGCCCTAGCGATGTGACAGATACGCAGTATTTT
TRBD2	many	TRBV20-1	TRBJ2-2	CSARPSGRTGELFF	TGCAGTGCTAGACCTAGCGGGAGAACCGGGGAGCTGTTTTTT
TRBD1	medium-sized	TRBV5-1	TRBJ2-7	CASSVGGTGGPQQYF	TGCGCCAGCAGCGTTGGAGGGACAGGGGGACCTCAGCAGTACTTC
NA	medium-sized	TRBV6-1	TRBJ1-2	CASREDGYTF	TGTGCCTCCCGGGAAGATGGCTACACCTTC
TRBD2	many	TRBV29-1	TRBJ2-3	CSVGGRGTADTQYF	TGCAGCGTTGGTGGGAGGGGCACCGCAGATACGCAGTATTTT
NA	few	TRBV4-3	TRBJ1-1	CASSQAGAGGSEAFF	TGCGCCAGCAGCCAAGCGGGGGCGGGGGGAAGTGAAGCTTTCTTT
NA	many	TRBV5-1	TRBJ2-7	CASSSGSTAYEQYF	TGCGCCAGCAGCTCTGGGAGTACCGCCTACGAGCAGTACTTC
NA	medium-sized	TRBV5-1	TRBJ2-7	CASSLAQGTYEQYF	TGCGCCAGCAGCTTGGCCCAGGGTACCTACGAGCAGTACTTC
NA	medium-sized	TRBV20-1	TRBJ1-2	CGATGLPYRYGYTF	TGCGGAGCAACAGGTCTCCCCTATCGATATGGCTACACCTTC
NA	medium-sized	TRBV6-6	TRBJ2-1	CASRGFSQAGLGYNEQFF	TGTGCCAGCAGGGGCTTCTCGCAGGCGGGGCTCGGTTACAATGAGCAGTTCTTC
NA	many	TRBV4-3	TRBJ1-4	CASSQELLRGAYEKLFF	TGCGCCAGCAGCCAAGAGCTTCTTCGAGGGGCGTATGAAAAACTGTTTTTT
TRBD2	medium-sized	TRBV7-2	TRBJ2-3	CASSLELAGVTNTQYF	TGTGCCAGCAGCTTAGAACTAGCGGGAGTTACTAATACGCAGTATTTT
TRBD1	many	TRBV20-1	TRBJ1-2	CSAPNHRGQNGYTF	TGCAGTGCTCCGAACCACAGGGGGCAGAATGGCTACACCTTC